Below are 9 T cell receptor beta chains sequenced from a single sample in a study of T cell repertoires in cytomegalovirus infection. These TCRs' antigens remain unknown. One entry per CDR3 protein results from TCRdb running MiXCR on the reads. Seen here are just under 500,000 distinct CDR3 sequences, around a third observed once, and the top ten hold under 20%. Sequenced material: cultured PBMCs, taken from culture after CMV antigen stimulation. All receptors derive from a human donor in good health (CMV status not recorded). Some clones in this sample may be carry-over from other donors' samples.

This clonotype came up a few times. V is TRBV19 and J is TRBJ1-2; D unresolved. The germline V gene has CDR1 LNHDA and CDR2 SQIVND (reference sequence). The germline V and J ends were trimmed by 0 bases and 4 bases, with 3 bases remaining between them. The CDR3 is 12 residues long. CDR3 residues: CASSIDIYGYTF. The CDR3 coding sequence is TGTGCCAGTAGTATAGACATCTATGGCTACACCTTC.

This clonotype was counted a few times. This chain links TRBV29-1 with TRBJ2-3; D is possibly TRBD1 (5 bases). The ends were cut back, 7 bases at V and 5 bases at J, with 10 bases in the middle. Germline CDR1 and CDR2: SQVTM and ANQGSEA. This CDR3 has 11 amino acids. Here the CDR3 reads CSGTLGDTQYF. CDR3 sequence (DNA): TGCAGCGGGACACTTGGAGATACGCAGTATTTT.

This clonotype came up a few times. The V gene is TRBV20-1, the J gene TRBJ2-7, with TRBD2 matching over 11 bases. CDR1 is DFQATT, CDR2 SNEGSKA, per germline (reference sequence). Trimming cost V 1 base and J 4 bases; bases outside gene matches: 6. This CDR3 region has 15 residues. The CDR3 sequence is CSARGSGRAWYEQYF. CDR3 DNA: TGCAGTGCTAGAGGTAGCGGGAGGGCCTGGTACGAGCAGTACTTC.

CDR3 region: CSARKGGDTEAFF. DNA for the CDR3: TGCAGTGCTAGGAAGGGGGGGGACACTGAAGCTTTCTTT. V is TRBV20-1 and J is TRBJ1-1; tentative D call: TRBD1 (6 bases). This CDR3 has 13 residues. V was trimmed by 3 bases and J by 3 bases, leaving 11 bases between them. Germline assignment: CDR1 DFQATT and CDR2 SNEGSKA (reference sequence).

The genes are TRBV7-6 and TRBJ1-2; the match to TRBD1 covers 7 bases. The CDR3 is made up of 14 amino acids. The V segment lost 5 bases and the J segment 3 bases; nucleotides outside the gene matches: 6. The germline CDR1 and CDR2 sequences are SGHVS and FNYEAQ. The CDR3 sequence is CASSQGGGDYGYTF. The CDR3 DNA reads as TGTGCCAGCAGCCAGGGGGGCGGAGACTATGGCTACACCTTC. Full variable domain (rest looked up from reference TRBV7-6 and TRBJ1-2): GAGVSQSPRYKVTKRGQDVALRCDPISGHVSLYWYRQALGQGPEFLTYFNYEAQQDKSGLPNDRFSAERPEGSISTLTIQRTEQRDSAMYRCASSQGGGDYGYTFGSGTRLTVV.

This clonotype was seen ten or more times. This rearrangement joins TRBV7-2 to TRBJ2-1; D may be TRBD1 (5 bases). Looked up from germline, CDR1 is SGHTA and CDR2 is FQGNSA. The V end was cut by 5 bases, the J end by 8 bases, with 19 bases between. The CDR3 consists of 15 residues. Here the CDR3 DNA reads TGTGCCAGCAGCCTCAGGGCTCCTACAATGGATGAGCAGTTCTTC. Encoded protein: CASSLRAPTMDEQFF.

This clonotype was observed a handful of times. The J gene is TRBJ2-1, the V gene TRBV7-8, with 10 bases lining up with TRBD2. This CDR3 comprises 15 residues. Trimming removed 5 bases from V and 4 bases from J; junction bases left unmatched: 5. The germline V gene has CDR1 SGHVS and CDR2 FQNEAQ. The CDR3 coding sequence is TGTGCCAGCAGCCGTGGACTAGCGGAGTACAATGAGCAGTTCTTC. Translating gives CASSRGLAEYNEQFF.

The gene calls are TRBV19 and TRBJ1-5, with unresolved D. CDR3 size: 13 residues. Germline CDR1 LNHDA, CDR2 SQIVND (reference sequence). The V and J ends lost 2 bases and 6 bases respectively, with 8 bases between them. The CDR3 sequence: CASSIQVGQPQHF. DNA of the CDR3: TGTGCCAGTAGTATACAGGTGGGTCAGCCCCAGCATTTT.

The V gene is TRBV10-3, the J gene TRBJ2-3; tentatively, D is TRBD2 (6 bases). CDR3 size: 15 residues. V lost 3 bases and J 4 bases, leaving 14 bases between the germline ends. Germline CDR1 is ENHRY and CDR2 is SYGVKD. The CDR3 DNA reads as TGTGCCATCAGTGAAACCGGAGGGTCCCCAGATACGCAGTATTTT. Its protein product is CAISETGGSPDTQYF.